Listed here are 17 T cell receptor beta chains from one sample, sequenced in a study of T-cell memory formation after mild COVID-19. In TCRdb, the 5' RACE reads were re-called with MiXCR into one record per CDR3 protein. The table lists about 190,000 distinct CDR3 sequences, around 18% of them singletons, with roughly 2.3% in the top ten. The sequenced sample was PBMCs or a T cell subset sorted from them (not recorded which). These receptors originate from an adult woman who had mild COVID-19 (a few samples of this study predate the infection). Cell type and time point are not known.

This clonotype appeared a few times. This chain connects TRBV7-3 to TRBJ2-1; D uncertain. The CDR3 totals 13 residues. The V end was cut by 4 bases, the J end by 8 bases, with 12 bases between. Germline V gene data show CDR1 as SGHTA and CDR2 as FQGTGA. CDR3 in amino acids: CASSSPPIHEQFF. CDR3 coding DNA: TGTGCCAGCAGCTCCCCCCCGATCCATGAGCAGTTCTTC.

The CDR3 coding sequence is TGTGCCAGCAGCTCCGAACCATCTGGGAATCAGCCCCAGCATTTT. Its translation: CASSSEPSGNQPQHF. V gene TRBV5-5 combines with J gene TRBJ1-5; D is ambiguous. V lost 3 bases and J 4 bases, leaving 14 bases between the germline ends. This CDR3 spans 15 amino acids. In germline, CDR1 is SGHKS, CDR2 YYEKEE (reference sequence).

The chain is built from TRBV7-3 and TRBJ2-3; 9 bases match TRBD2. CDR1 and CDR2 (germline): SGHTA, FQGTGA. Unmatched junction bases numbered 5, after V lost 1 base and J lost 6 bases. The CDR3 is made up of 15 amino acids. The CDR3 sequence: CASSLSSGGSDTQYF. CDR3 DNA sequence: TGTGCCAGCAGCTTAAGTAGCGGGGGTTCGGATACGCAGTATTTT. The whole variable domain, remainder taken from reference TRBV7-3 and TRBJ2-3, is GAGVSQTPSNKVTEKGKYVELRCDPISGHTALYWYRQSLGQGPEFLIYFQGTGAADDSGLPNDRFFAVRPEGSVSTLKIQRTERGDSAVYLCASSLSSGGSDTQYFGPGTRLTVL.

This clonotype was counted between two and nine times. This rearrangement joins TRBV6-1 to TRBJ1-5; TRBD1 is a possible D gene (5 bases). The length of the CDR3 is 14 residues. CDR1 and CDR2 from the germline V gene are MNHNS and SASEGT. The V and J ends lost 1 base and 5 bases respectively, with 9 bases between them. The CDR3 is CASSEGQGHQPQHF. CDR3 sequence (DNA): TGTGCCAGCAGTGAAGGGCAGGGACATCAGCCCCAGCATTTT.

The sample holds a few counts of this clonotype. The chain is built from TRBV2 and TRBJ1-4; D may be TRBD1 (5 bases). The germline CDR1 and CDR2 sequences are SNHLY and FYNNEI. The CDR3 spans 14 residues. Trimming took 0 bases from V and 10 from J, leaving 12 bases between them. The CDR3 DNA is TGTGCCAGCAGTGAAGCGCTAAGCGGGGGAAAACTGTTTTTT. This translates into CASSEALSGGKLFF.

This clonotype was seen more than once but under ten times. The J gene is TRBJ2-2, the V gene TRBV3-1, with D unresolved. Deletions cut 1 base from V and 5 bases from J, with 8 bases between. This CDR3 is 14 amino acids long. CDR1 LGHDT and CDR2 YNNKEL come from the germline V gene (reference sequence). DNA of the CDR3: TGTGCCAGCAGCCAAGGGTGGTTGACCGGGGAGCTGTTTTTT. Residues: CASSQGWLTGELFF. Full variable domain (remainder filled in from reference TRBV3-1 and TRBJ2-2): DTAVSQTPKYLVTQMGNDKSIKCEQNLGHDTMYWYKQDSKKFLKIMFSYNNKELIINETVPNRFSPKSPDKAHLNLHINSLELGDSAVYFCASSQGWLTGELFFGEGSRLTVL.

On this clonotype: One base away lies a much larger clone, so this may be a sequencing read error. The V gene is TRBV5-1, the J gene TRBJ2-3, with 9 bases fitting TRBD1. CDR1 is SGHRS, CDR2 YFSETQ, per germline. The trim removed 0 bases at V and 7 bases at J, leaving 15 bases unmatched. The CDR3 loop spans 18 amino acids. This CDR3 is CASSLASGGQGKRYTQYF. The CDR3 bases are TGCGCCAGCAGCTTGGCCTCCGGGGGACAGGGTAAGAGGTATACGCAGTATTTT.

This chain connects TRBV5-1 to TRBJ1-6, with 10 bases identical to TRBD1. J was trimmed by 5 bases and V by 4 bases; bases with no gene match: 9. The CDR3 runs to 17 residues. Germline CDR1 SGHRS, CDR2 YFSETQ. The CDR3 sequence: CASSPRDRGFDNSPLHF. The DNA of the CDR3 is TGCGCCAGCAGCCCGCGGGACAGGGGATTCGATAATTCACCCCTCCACTTT.

The chain carries TRBV5-1 and TRBJ1-1; possibly TRBD1 for D (5 bases). Germline lookup yields CDR1 SGHRS and CDR2 YFSETQ. This CDR3 is 14 amino acids long. V was cut by 4 bases and J by 2 bases, with 12 bases left in between. The CDR3, as DNA: TGCGCCAGCAGCAGGACCGGGACCAACACTGAAGCTTTCTTT. This encodes CASSRTGTNTEAFF.

The gene calls are TRBV5-4 and TRBJ1-1, with a possible D match to TRBD1 (5 bases). V lost 0 bases, J lost 4 bases, and 13 bases lay in between. The CDR3 is made up of 15 amino acids. Per germline, CDR1 SGHNT and CDR2 YYREEE (reference sequence). The CDR3 region has the DNA TGTGCCAGCAGCTTGGGAGTTGCGGGGACCACTGAAGCTTTCTTT. This translates into CASSLGVAGTTEAFF.

This clonotype was picked up many times. The V and J genes are TRBV6-2 or TRBV6-3 and TRBJ2-6; D perhaps matches TRBD1 (5 bases). Germline V gene sequence: CDR1 MNHEY, CDR2 SVGEGT. The V end lost 3 bases, the J end lost 3 bases, and 18 bases lay between the germline ends. This CDR3 region has 18 residues. Here the CDR3 DNA reads TGTGCCAGCAGTTATCAAGCTGGCCAGGGATTTGGGGCCAACGTCCTGACTTTC. Encoded protein: CASSYQAGQGFGANVLTF.

CDR3 residues: CSVIRTGGETQYF. DNA of the CDR3: TGCAGCGTTATCCGGACCGGCGGGGAGACCCAGTACTTC. This chain links TRBV29-1 with TRBJ2-5; possible D gene TRBD2, 5 bases. The CDR3 totals 13 residues. V lost 5 bases and J lost 5, with 15 bases in between. Germline values: CDR1 SQVTM, CDR2 ANQGSEA. Combining the CDR3 with reference TRBV29-1 and TRBJ2-5 gives the whole variable domain SAVISQKPSRDICQRGTSLTIQCQVDSQVTMMFWYRQQPGQSLTLIATANQGSEATYESGFVIDKFPISRPNLTFSTLTVSNMSPEDSSIYLCSVIRTGGETQYFGPGTRLLVL.

This clonotype was detected a few times. The genes are TRBV9 and TRBJ2-7; D remains unclear. Trimming left V 1 base short and J 5 bases short, with 10 bases between. From germline, CDR1 is SGDLS and CDR2 YYNGEE. CDR3 length: 13 residues. The CDR3 loop is CASSVSILHEQYF. The CDR3 nucleotides are TGTGCCAGCAGCGTATCCATTTTACACGAGCAGTACTTC.

This clonotype has just a few counts. The CDR3 bases are TGTGCCAGCAGTTTGGTCGGCTCAAATGAGCAGTTCTTC. Amino acids: CASSLVGSNEQFF. The V and J genes are TRBV12-3 or TRBV12-4 and TRBJ2-1, with D uncertain. Trimming removed 3 bases from V and 7 bases from J, with 10 bases in between. CDR3 length: 13 amino acids.

This clonotype was seen more than once but under ten times. The chain joins TRBV4-3 to TRBJ1-1, with 8 bases that match TRBD1. Trimming cost V 3 bases and J 3 bases; bases outside gene matches: 3. Germline V CDR1 and CDR2: LGHNA, YSLEER. This CDR3 is 14 amino acids long. The CDR3 nucleotides read TGCGCCAGCAGCCACACGGACAGGGACACTGAAGCTTTCTTT. Translation gives CASSHTDRDTEAFF.

The CDR3 coding sequence is TGTGCCAGCAGCGTGGGTCCTTCTGGGGCCAACGTCCTGACTTTC. Protein sequence: CASSVGPSGANVLTF. This rearrangement joins TRBV9 to TRBJ2-6; no clear D. This CDR3 is 15 amino acids long. Trimming left V 2 bases short and J 1 base short, with 7 bases between. Germline CDR1 and CDR2: SGDLS and YYNGEE.

The table lists this clonotype with a few counts. The chain couples TRBV7-9 to TRBJ1-4, with D unclear. The V gene's germline CDR1 is SEHNR and CDR2 FQNEAQ (reference sequence). This CDR3 contains 10 residues. Deletions cut 8 bases from V and 8 bases from J, with 6 bases between. CDR3 region: CASETEKLFF. DNA for the CDR3: TGTGCCAGCGAAACCGAAAAACTGTTTTTT.